The 31 T cell receptor beta chains given below trace back to one sample, sequenced in a study of blood T cell repertoires in COVID-19. Using immunoSEQ multiplex PCR, the repertoire was profiled, and TCRdb retains in-frame clones only, with some absent. Of approximately 190,000 clones listed, 86% were seen once; the top ten hold around 23%. Sequencing input: PBMCs or T cells enriched from blood (not recorded which). These receptors all come from a woman between 40 and 50 years old in a cohort exposed to, infected with or recovered from COVID-19 (not recorded which).

The rearrangement joins TRBV4-3 to TRBJ1-1; D not certain. CDR3 length: 13 residues. Trimming removed 0 bases from V and 7 bases from J, with 9 bases in between. Germline values: CDR1 LGHNA, CDR2 YSLEER. The CDR3: CASSQDRQLEAFF. The CDR3 coding sequence is TGCGCCAGCAGCCAAGATCGTCAACTTGAAGCTTTCTTT.

The rearrangement uses TRBV7-2 and TRBJ1-2; D is undetermined. The ends were cut back, 1 base at V and 7 bases at J, with 16 bases in the middle. Germline CDR1 SGHTA, CDR2 FQGNSA. CDR3 size: 15 residues. CDR3 sequence reads: CASSLERTDWSGYTF. CDR3 DNA: TGTGCCAGCAGCTTAGAGCGGACGGACTGGTCTGGCTACACCTTC.

The chain uses TRBV4-1 and TRBJ2-3; 11 positions agree with TRBD2. The CDR3 spans 17 residues. V lost 1 base to trimming and J lost 3 bases; unmatched junction nucleotides: 6. Germline assignment: CDR1 MGHRA and CDR2 YSYEKL. CDR3 bases: TGCGCCAGCAGCCAAGGGAGTAGCGGGGGGGGGACAGATACGCAGTATTTT. Translation gives CASSQGSSGGGTDTQYF.

The chain combines TRBV4-1 with TRBJ1-2; maybe TRBD1 (5 bases). The ends were cut back, 0 bases at V and 0 bases at J, with 11 bases in the middle. This CDR3 comprises 16 residues. Germline V gene sequence: CDR1 MGHRA, CDR2 YSYEKL. DNA for the CDR3: TGCGCCAGCAGCCAAGAGAGGACACGTCCTAACTATGGCTACACCTTC. Protein: CASSQERTRPNYGYTF.

The gene calls are TRBV5-5 and TRBJ1-1; perhaps TRBD1 as D (5 bases). Germline values: CDR1 SGHKS, CDR2 YYEKEE (reference sequence). This CDR3 is 14 amino acids long. Trimming removed 4 bases at V and 1 base at J, with 11 bases between. The CDR3 DNA reads as TGTGCCAGCAGCACGACAGCGGGGAACACTGAAGCTTTCTTT. Translating gives CASSTTAGNTEAFF.

A single count supports this clone. The chain couples TRBV28 to TRBJ2-7, with 9 bases lining up with TRBD1. Germline loops: CDR1 MDHEN, CDR2 SYDVKM. CDR3 length: 14 residues. Losses at the gene ends were 3 bases for V and 4 bases for J; bases not matched to a gene: 4. CDR3: CASSFVTGGYEQYF. The CDR3 region has the DNA TGTGCCAGCAGTTTCGTGACAGGGGGGTACGAGCAGTACTTC.

The chain carries TRBV27 and TRBJ2-7; D call uncertain. V lost 9 bases and J lost 4, with 19 bases in between. The germline V gene encodes CDR1 MNHEY and CDR2 SMNVEV (reference sequence). There are 14 residues in the CDR3. The CDR3 loop reads CASGLMADSYEQYF. CDR3 nucleotide sequence: TGTGCCAGTGGCTTGATGGCAGATTCTTACGAGCAGTACTTC.

This sequence joins TRBV9 and TRBJ2-2; 9 nucleotides line up with TRBD2. The CDR3 sequence is 16 residues long. From germline, CDR1 is SGDLS and CDR2 YYNGEE. After removal of 3 bases from V and 5 bases from J, the junction contained 8 bases not matched to a gene. The CDR3: CASSARAGGETGELFF. CDR3 nucleotide sequence: TGTGCCAGCAGCGCTCGAGCGGGAGGAGAGACCGGGGAGCTGTTTTTT.

On this clone itself: Sequence at one end of the junction differs from germline and may be a read error. This chain uses TRBV5-6 with TRBJ1-1; 9 nucleotides match TRBD1. CDR1 is SGHDT and CDR2 is YYEEEE in the germline V gene. The CDR3 is 15 residues long. The CDR3 bases are TGTGCCACCAGCCCAGGGACAGGGTGGGTCACTGAAGCTTTCTTT. As protein: CATSPGTGWVTEAFF.

This rearrangement joins TRBV5-4 to TRBJ2-3, with D maybe TRBD1 (6 bases). CDR3 length equals 13 residues. Deletions cut 0 bases from V and 7 bases from J, with 9 bases between. Germline V gene lookup returns CDR1 SGHNT and CDR2 YYREEE (reference sequence). The CDR3 loop is CASSLADRNTQYF. The CDR3 DNA follows: TGTGCCAGCAGCTTGGCCGACAGGAATACGCAGTATTTT.

The genes are TRBV28 and TRBJ2-1; TRBD2 is a possible D gene (6 bases). Trimming stripped 3 bases from V and 2 bases from J, with 11 bases between. This CDR3 region has 15 residues. Germline CDR1 reads MDHEN; CDR2 reads SYDVKM. The CDR3 region is CASSFLRGAYNEQFF. CDR3 nucleotides: TGTGCCAGCAGTTTTCTTCGCGGGGCCTACAATGAGCAGTTCTTC.

The genes are TRBV5-1 and TRBJ2-1; tentatively, D is TRBD1 (5 bases). The germline V gene has CDR1 SGHRS and CDR2 YFSETQ. The CDR3 is made up of 15 amino acids. V was clipped by 5 bases and J by 9 bases, with 21 bases between them. DNA for the CDR3: TGCGCCAGCAGGGTCTTCCAGGGATCCCAGGGTGAGCAGTTCTTC. Protein product: CASRVFQGSQGEQFF.

The chain carries TRBV5-1 and TRBJ1-2; 9 nucleotides line up with TRBD1. Trimming at V came to 3 bases and at J to 4 bases, leaving 7 bases not matched to a gene. CDR3 size: 15 residues. Germline CDR1 is SGHRS and CDR2 is YFSETQ. The CDR3 region is CASSSSTGGIYGYTF. The DNA for the CDR3 is TGCGCCAGCAGCTCATCGACAGGGGGGATCTATGGCTACACCTTC.

The sample holds many counts of this clone. This chain uses TRBV6-6 with TRBJ2-1, with 10 bases identical to TRBD2. With 5 bases clipped from V and 8 bases from J, the junction kept 12 bases outside the gene matches. Germline-derived CDR1 and CDR2 are MNHNY and SVGAGI (reference sequence). The CDR3 spans 16 residues. This CDR3 reads CASSTPLAGQLDEQFF. CDR3 coding DNA: TGTGCCAGCAGTACCCCACTAGCGGGACAATTAGATGAGCAGTTCTTC.

This clone was seen once. The V call is TRBV5-4, the J call TRBJ1-2, with no clear D. V was trimmed by 1 base and J by 13 bases, leaving 11 bases between them. Germline loops: CDR1 SGHNT, CDR2 YYREEE (reference sequence). The CDR3 spans 11 residues. CDR3 nucleotides: TGTGCCAGCAGCTTGCTGGAGAACGCCACCTTC. Its protein is CASSLLENATF.

The chain is built from TRBV11-3 and TRBJ2-1; maybe TRBD1 (6 bases). Trimming stripped 2 bases from V and 12 bases from J, with 26 bases between. The CDR3 is 17 residues long. Germline-derived CDR1 and CDR2 are SGHNT and YENEEA. In nucleotides, the CDR3 is TGTGCCAGCAGCTTATGGACAAAGGGGGTGGGTCTTTTTGGGCAGTTCTTC. Its translation: CASSLWTKGVGLFGQFF.

CDR3 in DNA: TGTGCCAGCAGCTTCGGAGCTGGTAGGGAAAAACTGTTTTTT. It translates to CASSFGAGREKLFF. This chain links TRBV7-9 with TRBJ1-4, with D uncertain. Trimming took 3 bases from V and 8 from J, leaving 13 bases between them. Germline V gives CDR1 SEHNR, CDR2 FQNEAQ (reference sequence). This CDR3 region has 14 residues.

V and J are TRBV28 and TRBJ2-5, with D tentatively TRBD1 (5 bases). This CDR3 region has 15 residues. Germline V gene lookup returns CDR1 MDHEN and CDR2 SYDVKM. The V end lost 6 bases, the J end lost 4 bases, and 18 bases lay between the germline ends. The CDR3 is CASSRFLQGGETQYF. DNA for the CDR3: TGTGCCAGCAGCCGATTTCTGCAGGGCGGAGAGACCCAGTACTTC. Using reference TRBV28 and TRBJ2-5 for the parts outside the CDR3, the full variable domain is DVKVTQSSRYLVKRTGEKVFLECVQDMDHENMFWYRQDPGLGLRLIYFSYDVKMKEKGDIPEGYSVSREKKERFSLILESASTNQTSMYLCASSRFLQGGETQYFGPGTRLLVL.

The V call is TRBV30, the J call TRBJ1-1, with a possible D match to TRBD1 (6 bases). The V end was cut by 3 bases, the J end by 2 bases, with 22 bases between. The CDR3 is 17 amino acids. CDR1 and CDR2 (germline): GTSNPN, SVGIG (reference sequence). The CDR3 here is CAWREDLIRGRNTEAFF. The CDR3, as DNA: TGTGCCTGGAGAGAAGATTTGATCAGGGGTCGCAACACTGAAGCTTTCTTT.

The genes are TRBV11-3 and TRBJ1-1, with 7 nucleotides matching TRBD1. Trimming took 0 bases from V and 5 from J; bases not matched to a gene: 9. The CDR3 extends over 16 amino acids. Germline loops: CDR1 SGHNT, CDR2 YENEEA. As DNA, the CDR3 is TGTGCCAGCAGCTTAGAATCGACAGGGTGGCGGACTGAAGCTTTCTTT. The encoded protein is CASSLESTGWRTEAFF.

The chain is built from TRBV10-3 and TRBJ2-1; D not certain. This CDR3 has 15 residues. Looked up from germline, CDR1 is ENHRY and CDR2 is SYGVKD. V gave up 6 bases and J gave up 0 bases, with 12 bases separating them. CDR3 nucleotide sequence: TGTGCCATCAGCGTCGACTTGAACTCCTACAATGAGCAGTTCTTC. It is translated as CAISVDLNSYNEQFF.

This chain links TRBV11-1 with TRBJ2-7, with 9 bases lining up with TRBD1. The CDR3 has 15 residues. Looked up from germline, CDR1 is SGHAT and CDR2 is FQDESV (reference sequence). The V segment lost 3 bases and the J segment 4 bases; nucleotides outside the gene matches: 7. The CDR3 sequence is CASSFDRGRFYEQYF. CDR3 sequence (DNA): TGTGCCAGCAGCTTTGACAGGGGGAGATTTTACGAGCAGTACTTC.

The gene calls are TRBV5-6 and TRBJ1-1; D perhaps matches TRBD1 (5 bases). Germline CDR1 reads SGHDT; CDR2 reads YYEEEE. The V gene lost 0 bases and the J gene lost 7 bases, with 16 bases spanning the gap. The CDR3 is made up of 15 amino acids. CDR3 loop: CASSLGSIREGEAFF. CDR3 coding DNA: TGTGCCAGCAGCTTGGGTTCGATCAGGGAGGGTGAAGCTTTCTTT.

This chain connects TRBV5-1 to TRBJ2-7; D is possibly TRBD2 (5 bases). The CDR3 has 16 residues. CDR1 and CDR2 from the germline V gene are SGHRS and YFSETQ. The germline V and J ends were trimmed by 1 base and 0 bases, with 14 bases remaining between them. This CDR3 is CASSLSPRERSYEQYF. CDR3 DNA: TGCGCCAGCAGCTTGTCCCCCCGGGAACGCTCCTACGAGCAGTACTTC.

This clone appeared once. The chain joins TRBV9 to TRBJ2-2; tentatively, D is TRBD1 (5 bases). The CDR3 has 17 amino acids. Trimming took off 0 bases at V and 7 bases at J, with 19 bases between the two ends. Per germline, CDR1 SGDLS and CDR2 YYNGEE. This CDR3 reads CASSVGGKVQARGELFF. The CDR3 DNA reads TGTGCCAGCAGCGTAGGAGGCAAAGTACAGGCGCGCGGGGAGCTGTTTTTT.

In this sample, this clone turned up once. This sequence joins TRBV2 and TRBJ1-5; the D is unclear. Germline CDR1 and CDR2: SNHLY and FYNNEI. The germline V and J ends were trimmed by 4 bases and 9 bases, with 16 bases remaining between them. The CDR3 length is 14 residues. Here the CDR3 DNA reads TGTGCCAGCAGTGTCCCGGCCGGGGTTCGGCCCCAGCATTTT. Translation: CASSVPAGVRPQHF.

The J gene is TRBJ2-7, the V gene TRBV7-9; a weak D match, TRBD1 (5 bases). Germline V gene lookup returns CDR1 SEHNR and CDR2 FQNEAQ (reference sequence). Deletions cut 6 bases from V and 6 bases from J, with 15 bases between. This CDR3 is built from 13 residues. This chain's CDR3 is CASRETTGSEQYF. DNA of the CDR3: TGTGCCAGCAGGGAAACCACAGGCTCCGAGCAGTACTTC.

The J gene is TRBJ1-1, the V gene TRBV10-2, with D unresolved. The CDR3 covers 16 residues. The V end lost 3 bases, the J end lost 2 bases, and 16 bases lay between the germline ends. Germline V gene sequence: CDR1 WSHSY, CDR2 SAAADI. CDR3 sequence: CASSDYQGRSNTEAFF. CDR3 in DNA: TGCGCCAGCAGTGACTACCAAGGGAGGAGTAACACTGAAGCTTTCTTT.

This chain uses TRBV19 with TRBJ1-6; unclear D gene. The CDR3 is 15 amino acids. V gave up 5 bases and J gave up 9 bases, with 17 bases separating them. The V gene's germline CDR1 is LNHDA and CDR2 SQIVND (reference sequence). The CDR3 reads CASSPGGLGGSPLHF. CDR3 bases: TGTGCCAGTAGTCCGGGAGGGCTCGGAGGTTCACCCCTCCACTTT.

There are a few counts of this clone. The chain joins TRBV5-6 to TRBJ1-1; D is uncertain. This CDR3 spans 13 amino acids. The ends were cut back, 4 bases at V and 1 base at J, with 8 bases in the middle. CDR1 is SGHDT, CDR2 YYEEEE, per germline. The CDR3 DNA reads as TGTGCCAGCAGCCAGGTCGGGAACACTGAAGCTTTCTTT. Translating gives CASSQVGNTEAFF.

The V gene is TRBV27, the J gene TRBJ2-7; D is undetermined. Between the trimmed V and J ends, which lost 2 bases and 4 bases, there was a span of 9 bases. Germline values: CDR1 MNHEY, CDR2 SMNVEV (reference sequence). CDR3 length: 13 residues. CDR3 loop: CASSLISGYEQYF. CDR3 DNA sequence: TGTGCCAGCAGTTTAATTTCCGGGTACGAGCAGTACTTC.